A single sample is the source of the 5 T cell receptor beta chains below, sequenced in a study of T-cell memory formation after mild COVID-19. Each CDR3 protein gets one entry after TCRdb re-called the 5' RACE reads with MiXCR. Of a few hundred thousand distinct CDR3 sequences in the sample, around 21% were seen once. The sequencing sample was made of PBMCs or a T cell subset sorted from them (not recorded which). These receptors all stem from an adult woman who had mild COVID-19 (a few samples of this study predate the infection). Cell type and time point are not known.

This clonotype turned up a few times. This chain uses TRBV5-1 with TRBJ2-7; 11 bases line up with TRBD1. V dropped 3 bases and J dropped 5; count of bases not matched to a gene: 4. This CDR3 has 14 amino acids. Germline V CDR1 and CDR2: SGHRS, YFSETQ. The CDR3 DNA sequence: TGCGCCAGCAGCTGGACAGGGGGCGGGCACGAGCAGTACTTC. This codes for CASSWTGGGHEQYF.

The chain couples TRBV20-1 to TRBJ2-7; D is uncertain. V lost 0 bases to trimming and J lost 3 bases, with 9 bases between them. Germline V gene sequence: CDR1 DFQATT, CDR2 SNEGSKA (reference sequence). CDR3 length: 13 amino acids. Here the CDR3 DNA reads TGCAGTGCTAGAGATAGGGCAATCTACGAGCAGTACTTC. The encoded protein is CSARDRAIYEQYF.

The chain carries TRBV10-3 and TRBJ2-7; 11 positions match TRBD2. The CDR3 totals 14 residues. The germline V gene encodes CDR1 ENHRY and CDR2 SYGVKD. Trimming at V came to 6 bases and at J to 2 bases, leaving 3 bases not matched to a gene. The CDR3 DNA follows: TGTGCCATCAGCCAGACTAGCGGGACCTACGAGCAGTACTTC. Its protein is CAISQTSGTYEQYF.

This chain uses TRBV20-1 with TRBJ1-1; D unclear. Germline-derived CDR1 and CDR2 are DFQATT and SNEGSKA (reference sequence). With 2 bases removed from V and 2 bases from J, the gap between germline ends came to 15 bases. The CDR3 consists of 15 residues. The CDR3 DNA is TGCAGTGCTAGATCCCGCGGAGGGCCCAACACTGAAGCTTTCTTT. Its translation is CSARSRGGPNTEAFF.

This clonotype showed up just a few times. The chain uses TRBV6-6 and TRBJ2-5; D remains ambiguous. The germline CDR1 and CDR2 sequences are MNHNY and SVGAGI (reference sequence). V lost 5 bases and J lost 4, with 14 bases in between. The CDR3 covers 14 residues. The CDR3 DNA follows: TGTGCCAGCAGTGATCTAGTTTTTCGAGAGACCCAGTACTTC. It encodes CASSDLVFRETQYF.